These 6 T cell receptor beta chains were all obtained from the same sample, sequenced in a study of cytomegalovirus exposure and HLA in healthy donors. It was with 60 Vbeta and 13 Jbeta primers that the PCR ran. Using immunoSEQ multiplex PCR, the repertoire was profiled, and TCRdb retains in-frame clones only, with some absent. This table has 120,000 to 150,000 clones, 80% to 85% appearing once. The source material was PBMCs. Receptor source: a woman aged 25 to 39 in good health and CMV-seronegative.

The CDR3: CASSLLRFGGGQPQHF. DNA for the CDR3: TGTGCCAGCAGCTTACTCCGGTTTGGGGGGGGTCAGCCCCAGCATTTT. The chain has TRBV7-8 and TRBJ1-5; D may be TRBD1 (5 bases). Trimming left V 2 bases short and J 6 bases short, with 17 bases between. This CDR3 region has 16 residues. Germline V gene data show CDR1 as SGHVS and CDR2 as FQNEAQ. Supplemented by reference TRBV7-8 and TRBJ1-5, the full variable domain reads GAGVSQSPRYKVAKRGQDVALRCDPISGHVSLFWYQQALGQGPEFLTYFQNEAQLDKSGLPSDRFFAERPEGSVSTLKIQRTQQEDSAVYLCASSLLRFGGGQPQHFGDGTRLSIL.

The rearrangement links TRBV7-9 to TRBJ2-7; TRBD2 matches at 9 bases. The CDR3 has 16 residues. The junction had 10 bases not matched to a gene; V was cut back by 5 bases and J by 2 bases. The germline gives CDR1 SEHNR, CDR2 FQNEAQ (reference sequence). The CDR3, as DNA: TGTGCCAGCAGCGGGGGGGAGGGGACTAGCACCTACGAGCAGTACTTC. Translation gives CASSGGEGTSTYEQYF.

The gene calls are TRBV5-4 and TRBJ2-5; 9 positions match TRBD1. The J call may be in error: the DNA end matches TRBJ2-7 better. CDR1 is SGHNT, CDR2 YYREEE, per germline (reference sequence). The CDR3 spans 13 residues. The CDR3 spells CASSPDRGYEQYF. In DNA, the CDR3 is TGTGCCAGCAGCCCGGACAGGGGCTACGAGCAGTACTTC.

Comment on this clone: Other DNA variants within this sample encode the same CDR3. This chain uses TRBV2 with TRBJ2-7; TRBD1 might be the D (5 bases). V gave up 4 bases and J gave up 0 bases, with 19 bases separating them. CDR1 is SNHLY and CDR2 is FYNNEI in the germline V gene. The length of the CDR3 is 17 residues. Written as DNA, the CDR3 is TGTGCCAGCAGTGCACCTTCGGACATTGGCACCTCCTACGAGCAGTACTTC. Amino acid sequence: CASSAPSDIGTSYEQYF.

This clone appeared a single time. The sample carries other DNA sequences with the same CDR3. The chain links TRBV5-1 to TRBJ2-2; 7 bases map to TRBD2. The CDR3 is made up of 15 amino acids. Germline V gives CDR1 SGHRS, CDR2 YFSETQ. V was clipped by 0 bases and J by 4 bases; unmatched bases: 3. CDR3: CASSLGEGSTGELFF. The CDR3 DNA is TGCGCCAGCAGCTTGGGGGAGGGCAGCACCGGGGAGCTGTTTTTT.

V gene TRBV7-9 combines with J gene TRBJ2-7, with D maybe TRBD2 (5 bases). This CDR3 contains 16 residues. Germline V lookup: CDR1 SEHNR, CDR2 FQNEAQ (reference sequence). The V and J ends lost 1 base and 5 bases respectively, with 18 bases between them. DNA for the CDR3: TGTGCCAGCAGCTTAGGAGAGGCCGCTCTGCGGGACGAGCAGTACTTC. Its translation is CASSLGEAALRDEQYF. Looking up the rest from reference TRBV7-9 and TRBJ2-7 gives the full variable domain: DTGVSQNPRHKITKRGQNVTFRCDPISEHNRLYWYRQTLGQGPEFLTYFQNEAQLEKSRLLSDRFSAERPKGSFSTLEIQRTEQGDSAMYLCASSLGEAALRDEQYFGPGTRLTVT.